This T cell receptor beta chain appears in the sequencing data of a study of early T cells in non-severe SARS-CoV-2 infection (dated by TCRdb to about 2021). Regarding the complete study: TCR sequencing used bulk RNA from unsorted whole blood, so alpha and beta chains could not be paired.

This clonotype was seen a few times. Its antigen is currently not known. Base qualities were left out, and no much larger clone turns up one base away. The library was obtained by 5' RACE. Sequenced using a NextSeq 500. In the TCR library protocol, unique molecular identifiers were attached to individual cDNA molecules to correct for PCR bias and sequencing error. Both TCR alpha and beta chains were sequenced, and tight co-correlation was observed between alpha and beta sequence abundances in each sample. In the authors' own workflow: Decombinator V4 was used to annotate TCR sequences for V gene, J gene and CDR3. TCRs were defined as expanded if a significant change between any two time points was detected under a Poisson model with p below 0.0001. Abundances of TCRs were expressed as counts per million after normalisation to the total number of TCRs sequenced in each sample. MAIT TCRs were defined by TRAV1-2 paired with TRAJ12, TRAJ20 or TRAJ33, and iNKT TCRs by TRAV10 paired with TRAJ18. VDJdb, accessed 1 November 2021, was searched for CMV, EBV and SARS-CoV-2 annotated TCRs, excluding TCRs annotated for multiple antigens. TCRdb reprocessing: public reads trimmed at Q25 with fastp, clones called with MiXCR, in-frame beta chains kept. CDR3 protein duplicates are merged, each entry listing the most common genes and DNA. TCRdb assigned the V and J calls; the authors' analysis was not used. This sample gives some 52,000 distinct CDR3 sequences in total; approximately 8% of them show up just once. About 9% of the sample lies in the top ten.

The research as a whole found: VDJdb matching was skewed toward anti-spike CD8 responses and likely underestimated virus-specific expansions, missing private and CD4 specificities.

The study was a case-control design nested within a healthcare worker cohort in London, UK, with weekly nasopharyngeal swab PCR tests and blood sampling. Healthcare workers were enrolled in the week of the UK lockdown, from 23 to 31 March 2020, and were followed every week for up to roughly 15 weeks. V ends up 1 base short and J 7 bases short, with an unmatched junction base count of 2. CDR3 length: 14 amino acids, cysteine to phenylalanine. Kept here is only the CDR3 DNA, which spans 42 bases and is read in frame from base 1. From the germline V gene (reference sequence), CDR1 is DFQATT and CDR2 is SNEGSKA.

The receptor was isolated from an adult who was a healthcare worker with PCR-confirmed SARS-CoV-2 infection or an uninfected control (not recorded which). Sequenced sample: whole blood. The rearranged segments are TRBV20-1 and TRBJ1-4; 11 bases in between match TRBD1. The CDR3 is CSARGGTGGEKLFF. In nucleotides, the sequence is TGCAGTGCTAGAGGGGGGACAGGGGGTGAAAAACTGTTTTTT.